These 3 T cell receptor beta chains share one sample of origin, sequenced in a study of regulatory T cells in long-lasting Graves disease. Documented time point: persistent/refractory GD, antithyroid drugs over 5 years with positive TRAb. Isolated PBMC RNA provided the starting material for the TCR library. Through Arm-PCR of CDR3 regions and iRepertoire HTBI primers, TCR beta libraries were built. MiXCR was run by TCRdb on the multiplex PCR reads, yielding one entry per CDR3 protein. This table has over 450,000 distinct CDR3 sequences, roughly a fifth appearing once. This specimen consisted of peripheral blood mononuclear cells (PBMCs), obtained when the disease was refractory, from a patient treated with antithyroid drugs. These receptors came from a female donor with Graves disease.

The chain has TRBV28 and TRBJ1-4; weak D call: TRBD1 (5 bases). The germline V gene has CDR1 MDHEN and CDR2 SYDVKM. The V end lost 8 bases, the J end lost 4 bases, and 14 bases lay between the germline ends. This CDR3 spans 14 amino acids. The CDR3 loop is CASDPGRGNEKLFF. CDR3 bases: TGTGCCAGCGACCCGGGACGGGGTAATGAAAAACTGTTTTTT.

This clonotype has ten or more counts. This rearrangement joins TRBV20-1 to TRBJ2-2, with 7 bases that match TRBD2. Germline assignment: CDR1 DFQATT and CDR2 SNEGSKA (reference sequence). J lost 5 bases, V lost 5 bases, and 5 bases had no gene match. The length of the CDR3 is 13 residues. The CDR3 reads CSAGGRVTGELFF. In DNA, the CDR3 is TGCAGTGCTGGTGGGAGGGTTACCGGGGAGCTGTTTTTT.

Many counts were recorded for this clonotype. The V gene is TRBV28, the J gene TRBJ2-7, with 7 bases aligning to TRBD2. V was clipped by 7 bases and J by 1 base; unmatched bases: 10. CDR1 is MDHEN, CDR2 SYDVKM, per germline. This CDR3 comprises 15 residues. The CDR3 DNA reads as TGTGCCAGCACCCCGGGACTACCCTTTTCCTACGAGCAGTACTTC. Translated: CASTPGLPFSYEQYF.